These 28 T cell receptor beta chains originate from one sample sequenced in a study of blood T cell repertoires in COVID-19. Assay: immunoSEQ multiplex PCR; the TCRdb copy retains only in-frame clones and omits some. The sample gives 200,000 to 250,000 clones, less than 85% of which show up once; around 6% is in the top ten. The specimen sequenced was peripheral blood. Every receptor here comes from a woman between 65 and 79 years old with acute or convalescent COVID-19.

The genes are TRBV5-5 and TRBJ1-1, with D uncertain. Trimming cost V 4 bases and J 4 bases, with 20 bases left between them. Per germline, CDR1 SGHKS and CDR2 YYEKEE (reference sequence). CDR3 length: 16 amino acids. CDR3 loop: CASSPRSGVWGTEAFF. CDR3 bases: TGTGCCAGCAGCCCTCGGTCGGGAGTATGGGGCACTGAAGCTTTCTTT.

The chain employs TRBV19 and TRBJ2-1; 7 nucleotides agree with TRBD1. The CDR3 runs to 12 residues. Germline values: CDR1 LNHDA, CDR2 SQIVND (reference sequence). J was trimmed by 9 bases and V by 7 bases; bases with no gene match: 6. This CDR3 is CASKGQNTEQFF. DNA of the CDR3: TGTGCCAGTAAGGGACAGAACACTGAGCAGTTCTTC.

V is TRBV28 and J is TRBJ1-1; tentatively, D is TRBD1 (6 bases). Germline CDR1 reads MDHEN; CDR2 reads SYDVKM. The CDR3 sequence is 15 residues long. Trimming removed 9 bases from V and 3 bases from J, with 20 bases in between. The chain's CDR3 is CASQGSRGFYTEAFF. The CDR3 DNA follows: TGTGCCAGTCAGGGGTCCCGGGGATTCTACACTGAAGCTTTCTTT.

V gene TRBV9 combines with J gene TRBJ1-1, with D uncertain. The CDR3 consists of 13 residues. V gave up 0 bases and J gave up 3 bases, with 6 bases separating them. Germline CDR1 SGDLS, CDR2 YYNGEE. CDR3 coding DNA: TGTGCCAGCAGCGTAGAATCGGACACTGAAGCTTTCTTT. Protein: CASSVESDTEAFF.

This chain joins TRBV6-6 and TRBJ1-5; D may be TRBD1 (6 bases). The CDR3 loop spans 14 amino acids. Germline V gene data show CDR1 as MNHNY and CDR2 as SVGAGI (reference sequence). V dropped 2 bases and J dropped 4 bases, with 9 bases sitting between them. The CDR3 nucleotides read TGTGCCAGCAGTTACGAACAGGGAAATCAGCCCCAGCATTTT. This encodes CASSYEQGNQPQHF.

The V and J genes are TRBV3-1 (or the pseudogene TRBV3-2) and TRBJ1-3; maybe TRBD1 (6 bases). The CDR3 length is 16 residues. Trimming took off 0 bases at V and 1 base at J, with 10 bases between the two ends. Germline-derived CDR1 and CDR2 are LGHDT and YNNKEL (reference sequence). CDR3 residues: CASSQDMGASGNTIYF. The CDR3, as DNA: TGTGCCAGCAGCCAAGATATGGGGGCTTCTGGAAACACCATATATTTT.

The V and J genes are TRBV5-4 and TRBJ1-5, with D tentatively TRBD1 (6 bases). V was trimmed by 0 bases and J by 5 bases, leaving 9 bases between them. The CDR3 has 14 residues. Germline V gene data show CDR1 as SGHNT and CDR2 as YYREEE (reference sequence). CDR3 DNA: TGTGCCAGCAGCTTGGACAGGGTCGATCAGCCCCAGCATTTT. It codes for CASSLDRVDQPQHF.

This chain connects TRBV2 to TRBJ2-7; D uncertain. Germline V lookup: CDR1 SNHLY, CDR2 FYNNEI. CDR3 size: 13 residues. Trimming stripped 7 bases from V and 4 bases from J, with 14 bases between. The CDR3 DNA sequence: TGTGCCAGCAACCACAGTCCCCAGTACGAGCAGTACTTC. Translating gives CASNHSPQYEQYF. Using reference TRBV2 and TRBJ2-7 for the parts outside the CDR3, the full variable domain is EPEVTQTPSHQVTQMGQEVILRCVPISNHLYFYWYRQILGQKVEFLVSFYNNEISEKSEIFDDQFSVERPDGSNFTLKIRSTKLEDSAMYFCASNHSPQYEQYFGPGTRLTVT.

For this clone: Mismatch with germline at one junction end may stem from a read error. The rearrangement links TRBV11-2 to TRBJ2-7; D uncertain. Germline V CDR1 and CDR2: SGHAT, FQNNGV. The CDR3 has 15 residues. Here the CDR3 DNA reads TGTGCCAGCAGCGTAGAAATGGGCAGCTCCTACGAGCAGTACTTC. This sequence encodes CASSVEMGSSYEQYF.

V and J are TRBV15 and TRBJ1-1; no clear D. The CDR3 sequence is 13 residues long. CDR1 and CDR2 (germline): LNHNV, YYDKDF (reference sequence). V was shortened by 5 bases and J by 4 bases, with 11 bases between the two germline ends. As DNA, the CDR3 is TGTGCCACCAGCCCCGGAGTTCGCACTGAAGCTTTCTTT. Residues: CATSPGVRTEAFF.

V usage is TRBV3-1 (or the pseudogene TRBV3-2) and J usage is TRBJ1-5, with 7 nucleotides matching TRBD1. The junction had 9 bases not matched to a gene; V was cut back by 5 bases and J by 5 bases. This CDR3 has 15 amino acids. CDR1 is LGHDT, CDR2 YNNKEL, per germline (reference sequence). The CDR3 reads CASSASDREHQPQHF. CDR3 nucleotide sequence: TGTGCCAGCAGCGCGAGTGACAGGGAGCATCAGCCCCAGCATTTT.

This chain joins TRBV5-3 and TRBJ2-7; TRBD2 matches 7 bases. TRBV5-3 is annotated as an ORF whose role is uncertain. The CDR3 loop spans 15 amino acids. Germline trimming cut 8 bases from V and 1 base from J; bases unmatched to any gene: 12. CDR3 bases: TGTGCCAGTACCTCTTGGCGGGAGATATCCTACGAGCAGTACTTC. Translated: CASTSWREISYEQYF.

The chain links TRBV11-2 to TRBJ2-7; TRBD2 is a possible D gene (6 bases). Germline V gene sequence: CDR1 SGHAT, CDR2 FQNNGV. V lost 5 bases to trimming and J lost 2 bases, with 16 bases between them. The CDR3 consists of 15 residues. The CDR3 DNA reads as TGTGCCAGCAGCAAGGGAGCGGGTGCTCCCTACGAGCAGTACTTC. Translation gives CASSKGAGAPYEQYF.

In this sample, this clone turned up a few times. Germline and junction disagree at one end, which may indicate a read error. The chain has TRBV18 and TRBJ2-1; maybe TRBD2 (5 bases). The CDR3 totals 14 residues. CDR1 KGHSH and CDR2 LQKENI come from the germline V gene. The CDR3 sequence: CASSLSGVYTEQFF. The CDR3 DNA follows: TGTGCCAGCTCACTGAGCGGCGTCTACACTGAGCAGTTCTTC.

The chain uses TRBV5-4 and TRBJ2-1; 7 nucleotides line up with TRBD2. This CDR3 has 14 amino acids. Germline-derived CDR1 and CDR2 are SGHNT and YYREEE (reference sequence). CDR3 DNA sequence: TGTGTCGTCGGCGGGGGAGGGTCCTACAATGAGCAGTTCTTC. Translation gives CVVGGGGSYNEQFF.

V is TRBV5-1 and J is TRBJ2-1; 10 positions agree with TRBD1. Germline CDR1 SGHRS, CDR2 YFSETQ. This CDR3 region has 15 residues. With V trimmed by 3 bases and J by 8 bases, 8 bases remained unmatched. The CDR3 bases are TGCGCCAGCAGCTACACCGCCGGGACAGGGGATGAGCAGTTCTTC. Encoded protein: CASSYTAGTGDEQFF. The whole variable domain, filled in from reference TRBV5-1 and TRBJ2-1, reads KAGVTQTPRYLIKTRGQQVTLSCSPISGHRSVSWYQQTPGQGLQFLFEYFSETQRNKGNFPGRFSGRQFSNSRSEMNVSTLELGDSALYLCASSYTAGTGDEQFFGPGTRLTVL.

The count of this clone is one. This chain connects TRBV6-5 to TRBJ2-3; 8 positions match TRBD1. CDR1 is MNHEY and CDR2 is SVGAGI in the germline V gene. This CDR3 is built from 16 residues. V dropped 0 bases and J dropped 0; count of bases not matched to a gene: 2. The CDR3 DNA follows: TGTGCCAGCAGTTACTCGACAGGGGCTAGCACAGATACGCAGTATTTT. Translation gives CASSYSTGASTDTQYF.

There are a few counts of this clone. This chain links TRBV27 with TRBJ2-3, with 7 bases lining up with TRBD1. Germline loops: CDR1 MNHEY, CDR2 SMNVEV (reference sequence). Losses at the gene ends were 5 bases for V and 2 bases for J; bases not matched to a gene: 4. This CDR3 contains 14 residues. The CDR3 sequence: CASSPGTVTDTQYF. The DNA for the CDR3 is TGTGCCAGCAGTCCCGGGACAGTCACAGATACGCAGTATTTT.

The chain joins TRBV11-1 to TRBJ1-1; D possibly corresponds to TRBD1 (5 bases). The CDR3 sequence is 15 residues long. V was pared by 5 bases and J by 3 bases, with 16 bases between. Germline CDR1 is SGHAT and CDR2 is FQDESV (reference sequence). The DNA for the CDR3 is TGTGCCAGCAGCCAAGGGAGGGGAAGCGACACTGAAGCTTTCTTT. Protein sequence: CASSQGRGSDTEAFF.

This clone was seen a single time. V and J are TRBV7-9 and TRBJ1-2; a weak D match, TRBD1 (5 bases). The V and J ends lost 0 bases and 8 bases respectively, with 13 bases between them. The CDR3 has 14 amino acids. Germline CDR1 and CDR2: SEHNR and FQNEAQ (reference sequence). The CDR3 coding sequence is TGTGCCAGCAGCTTAGCGTCCGGGGGTCAGGGCTACACCTTC. Amino acid sequence: CASSLASGGQGYTF.

The chain couples TRBV7-2 to TRBJ2-2; 9 nucleotides match TRBD2. The germline CDR1 and CDR2 sequences are SGHTA and FQGNSA. With V trimmed by 5 bases and J by 6 bases, 4 bases remained unmatched. The CDR3 has 14 residues. The CDR3 loop reads CASSPRTSAGELFF. The DNA for the CDR3 is TGTGCCAGCAGCCCAAGGACTAGCGCCGGGGAGCTGTTTTTT.

The rearrangement links TRBV5-5 to TRBJ2-5; TRBD1 matches at 9 bases. V shed 3 bases and J 0 bases; nucleotides not matched to a gene: 6. Per germline, CDR1 SGHKS and CDR2 YYEKEE (reference sequence). CDR3 length: 16 residues. CDR3 bases: TGTGCCAGCAGCTGGAGGGGGACAGGGCACCAAGAGACCCAGTACTTC. Translated, it gives CASSWRGTGHQETQYF.

The chain combines TRBV12-3 or TRBV12-4 with TRBJ1-2; 7 bases line up with TRBD1. The ends lost 7 bases at V and 8 bases at J; junction bases unmatched: 4. There are 11 residues in the CDR3. The CDR3 DNA reads TGTGCCAGCACCAGGGGGAACGGCTACACCTTC. Translating it yields CASTRGNGYTF.

The rearrangement uses TRBV10-1 and TRBJ2-3; 7 bases are shared with TRBD2. CDR3 size: 16 residues. Germline values: CDR1 WNHNN, CDR2 SYGVQD (reference sequence). Trimming took 3 bases from V and 2 from J; bases not matched to a gene: 8. The CDR3 DNA reads as TGCGCCAGCAGTGACATCGCTAGCGGTACCACAGATACGCAGTATTTT. This codes for CASSDIASGTTDTQYF.

This clone was seen only a few times. The V and J genes are TRBV5-1 and TRBJ2-3; D not resolved. Looked up from germline, CDR1 is SGHRS and CDR2 is YFSETQ. The CDR3 runs 13 residues. Trimming took off 0 bases at V and 6 bases at J, with 8 bases between the two ends. The CDR3 sequence: CASSLEYSDTQYF. DNA of the CDR3: TGCGCCAGCAGCTTGGAGTACTCTGATACGCAGTATTTT.

This clone showed up just once. The V and J genes are TRBV7-8 and TRBJ2-1, with 7 nucleotides matching TRBD1. CDR1 SGHVS and CDR2 FQNEAQ come from the germline V gene. The ends lost 3 bases at V and 7 bases at J; junction bases unmatched: 3. The CDR3 loop spans 13 amino acids. The CDR3 DNA is TGTGCCAGCAGCTTGACACAGGGGAATGAGCAGTTCTTC. It codes for CASSLTQGNEQFF.

CDR3 nucleotide sequence: TGTGCCAGCAGCGTAGCTTATCAGGGGAACACCGGGGAGCTGTTTTTT. It yields the protein CASSVAYQGNTGELFF. The rearrangement uses TRBV9 and TRBJ2-2, with a weak D call TRBD1 (5 bases). The V gene lost 0 bases and the J gene lost 1 base, with 10 bases spanning the gap. The germline V gene has CDR1 SGDLS and CDR2 YYNGEE. This CDR3 region has 16 residues.

The chain recombines TRBV10-3 with TRBJ1-6; 7 bases agree with TRBD1. This CDR3 contains 16 residues. Germline CDR1 ENHRY, CDR2 SYGVKD. The J segment lost 4 bases and the V segment lost 3 bases, leaving 6 bases of the junction unmatched. The CDR3 protein is CAISEQGSLYNSPLHF. The DNA for the CDR3 is TGTGCCATCAGTGAACAGGGGTCTCTTTATAATTCACCCCTCCACTTT.